A selection of T cell receptor beta chains follows, all from one sample in a study of early stage breast cancer tumors. Produced via immunoSEQ multiplex PCR; TCRdb's table is partial and in-frame only. The repertoire holds 25,000 to 35,000 clones, with 50% to 75% as singletons. Sequences were obtained from breast tumor tissue. The source is a person aged 45-65 years with breast cancer. Both conserved end residues are part of each CDR3. D genes are given only for firm matches. Clone sizes are given selectively: once, few, many, or a class where the clone is expanded.

abundance	j_gene	d_gene	v_gene	CDR3aa	CDR3nt
-	TRBJ2-7	-	TRBV7-9	CASSSTTESSYEQYF	TGTGCCAGCAGCTCGACGACCGAGAGCTCCTACGAGCAGTACTTC
-	TRBJ1-1	TRBD1	TRBV19	CASSIVGQGEAFF	TGTGCCAGTAGTATAGTGGGACAGGGCGAAGCTTTCTTT
-	TRBJ1-2	-	TRBV7-9	CASSARRFYGYTF	TGTGCCAGCAGCGCCCGCAGATTCTATGGCTACACCTTC
few	TRBJ1-2	-	TRBV1	CTSSQVPQGKMDYGYTF	TGCACCAGCAGCCAAGTCCCCCAGGGGAAAATGGACTATGGCTACACCTTC
-	TRBJ1-1	-	TRBV5-1	CASSLGDTEAFF	TGCGCCAGCAGCTTGGGGGACACTGAAGCTTTCTTT
few	TRBJ1-1	-	TRBV7-9	CASSATGTETMNTEAFF	TGTGCCAGCAGCGCCACAGGGACGGAGACCATGAACACTGAAGCTTTCTTT
-	TRBJ2-7	TRBD2	TRBV11-2	CASSWGLAGSYEQYF	TGTGCCAGCAGCTGGGGACTAGCGGGCTCCTACGAGCAGTACTTC
-	TRBJ1-4	-	TRBV6-4	CASSVSVGTNEKLFF	TGTGCCAGCAGTGTCTCGGTTGGAACTAATGAAAAACTGTTTTTT
few	TRBJ2-3	-	TRBV7-2	CASSLGSGVGTDTQYF	TGTGCCAGCAGCTTAGGTTCGGGAGTAGGAACAGATACGCAGTATTTT
few	TRBJ1-1	-	TRBV5-1	CASSLQQDTEAFF	TGCGCCAGCAGCTTACAGCAGGACACTGAAGCTTTCTTT
few	TRBJ1-5	-	TRBV27	CASSLLGSRQTQPQHF	TGTGCCAGCAGTTTATTGGGGTCCAGACAGACCCAGCCCCAGCATTTT
-	TRBJ2-3	-	TRBV14	CASSQDINTQYF	TGTGCCAGCAGCCAAGATATAAATACGCAGTATTTT
once	TRBJ2-3	-	TRBV25-1	CASSGTYTDTQYF	TGTGCCAGCAGCGGGACCTACACAGATACGCAGTATTTT
few	TRBJ2-2	TRBD1	TRBV10-1	CASSEGQGVRSGELFF	TGCGCCAGCAGTGAGGGACAGGGGGTGAGGTCCGGGGAGCTGTTTTTT
-	TRBJ2-1	-	TRBV19	CASSIVQGDEQFF	TGTGCCAGTAGTATAGTACAGGGCGATGAGCAGTTCTTC
-	TRBJ2-3	-	TRBV4-2	CASSQEGGLVTDTQYF	TGTGCCAGCAGCCAAGAGGGGGGGCTCGTCACAGATACGCAGTATTTT
-	TRBJ2-5	-	TRBV7-3	CASSFGAQETQYF	TGTGCCAGCAGCTTCGGGGCCCAAGAGACCCAGTACTTC
-	TRBJ1-2	-	TRBV2	CASSGEAGLPYGYTF	TGTGCCAGCAGTGGGGAGGCAGGGCTACCTTATGGCTACACCTTC
-	TRBJ1-1	-	TRBV30	CAWSDRARTFF	TGTGCCTGGAGTGACAGGGCTCGGACTTTCTTT
-	TRBJ2-2	-	TRBV25-1	CASSKTGTGELFF	TGTGCCAGCAGTAAGACTGGCACCGGGGAGCTGTTTTTT
-	TRBJ1-4	-	TRBV19	CASRDSATNEKLFF	TGTGCCAGTAGGGACAGCGCAACTAATGAAAAACTGTTTTTT
-	TRBJ2-7	TRBD2	TRBV11-1	CASSSFGLGSWEQYF	TGTGCCAGCAGCTCATTCGGACTAGGATCGTGGGAGCAGTACTTC
many	TRBJ2-7	-	TRBV7-8	CASSLAIAPYEQYF	TGTGCCAGCAGCTTAGCTATTGCCCCCTACGAGCAGTACTTC
few	TRBJ1-1	TRBD1	TRBV6-5	CASTTPDRGEAFF	TGTGCCAGCACTACCCCGGACAGGGGCGAAGCTTTCTTT
medium-sized	TRBJ2-7	-	TRBV6-1	CASTPLARTYEQYF	TGTGCCAGCACCCCCCTAGCGAGAACCTACGAGCAGTACTTC
-	TRBJ1-4	-	TRBV6-5	CASSSRWGGLSEKLFF	TGTGCCAGCAGTTCAAGATGGGGGGGCTTAAGTGAAAAACTGTTTTTT
-	TRBJ2-2	-	TRBV30	CAWSWLANTGELFF	TGTGCCTGGAGTTGGCTAGCGAACACCGGGGAGCTGTTTTTT
few	TRBJ1-4	-	TRBV29-1	CSVSPGRPGSEKLFF	TGCAGCGTTTCTCCGGGGCGCCCGGGGAGTGAAAAACTGTTTTTT
-	TRBJ1-1	-	TRBV6-5	CASSYSKGREAFF	TGTGCCAGCAGTTACTCGAAGGGTCGCGAAGCTTTCTTT
-	TRBJ2-2	TRBD2	TRBV4-1	CASSQKSGRASSTGELFF	TGCGCCAGCAGCCAAAAAAGCGGGAGGGCCTCGAGCACCGGGGAGCTGTTTTTT
-	TRBJ2-1	-	TRBV18	CASSGALSEQFF	TGTGCCAGCTCGGGGGCTTTATCTGAGCAGTTCTTC
many	TRBJ2-6	-	TRBV19	CASTGANVLTF	TGTGCCAGTACTGGGGCCAACGTCCTGACTTTC
once	TRBJ2-5	TRBD1	TRBV5-5	CASSLFLPGQDQETQYF	TGTGCCAGCAGCTTGTTCCTTCCGGGACAGGATCAAGAGACCCAGTACTTC
-	TRBJ2-5	TRBD1	TRBV15	CATSRWDRGARETQYF	TGTGCCACCAGCAGGTGGGACAGGGGAGCAAGGGAGACCCAGTACTTC
-	TRBJ2-2	-	TRBV2	CASSAPAGGPTGELFF	TGTGCCAGCAGTGCCCCAGCGGGTGGGCCCACCGGGGAGCTGTTTTTT
-	TRBJ1-4	-	TRBV5-6	CASSLKGIEEKLFF	TGTGCCAGCAGCTTGAAGGGGATAGAAGAAAAACTGTTTTTT
-	TRBJ2-5	TRBD2	TRBV5-1	CASSLDLTSGGGETQYF	TGCGCCAGCAGCTTGGACCTGACTAGCGGGGGGGGAGAGACCCAGTACTTC
-	TRBJ1-1	-	TRBV7-9	CASSRDVTMNTEAFF	TGTGCCAGCAGTCGCGACGTAACTATGAACACTGAAGCTTTCTTT
-	TRBJ1-2	-	TRBV15	CATSGGAYGYTF	TGTGCCACCAGCGGGGGGGCCTATGGCTACACCTTC
-	TRBJ1-2	TRBD1	TRBV7-4	CASSIPDRGTNYGYTF	TGTGCCAGCAGCATTCCTGACAGGGGGACTAACTATGGCTACACCTTC
-	TRBJ1-2	-	TRBV6-6	CASSYSQVTYGYTF	TGTGCCAGCAGTTACTCGCAGGTGACCTATGGCTACACCTTC
-	TRBJ2-2	-	TRBV7-3	CASGPLGGELFF	TGTGCCAGCGGGCCGTTGGGCGGGGAGCTGTTTTTT
-	TRBJ2-5	-	TRBV11-1	CASSRNGGVSPQGTQYF	TGTGCCAGCAGCCGTAATGGGGGCGTCTCCCCCCAAGGGACCCAGTACTTC
-	TRBJ2-1	TRBD2	TRBV15	CATSRGTSGTNEQFF	TGTGCCACCAGCAGAGGGACTAGCGGGACCAATGAGCAGTTCTTC
-	TRBJ1-5	-	TRBV30	CAWSVHAGGRLSNQPQHF	TGTGCCTGGAGTGTACATGCAGGAGGGAGGCTTAGCAATCAGCCCCAGCATTTT
few	TRBJ2-3	-	TRBV30	CAWSVTDTQYF	TGTGCCTGGAGTGTAACAGATACGCAGTATTTT
-	TRBJ2-3	-	TRBV7-3	CASSLGADTQYF	TGTGCCAGCAGCCTCGGGGCAGATACGCAGTATTTT
-	TRBJ2-5	TRBD2	TRBV5-6	CASSSAGGLQETQYF	TGTGCCAGCAGCTCCGCGGGGGGGCTTCAAGAGACCCAGTACTTC
once	TRBJ2-7	-	TRBV18	CASSPTEAIVAYEQYF	TGTGCCAGCTCACCAACAGAGGCCATCGTCGCCTACGAGCAGTACTTC
-	TRBJ2-1	-	TRBV6-4	CASSPSGPGEQFF	TGTGCCAGCAGTCCAAGCGGGCCAGGCGAGCAGTTCTTC
-	TRBJ2-1	TRBD2	TRBV30	CAWSVGLAGADEQFF	TGTGCCTGGAGTGTAGGGCTAGCGGGAGCGGATGAGCAGTTCTTC
-	TRBJ2-1	TRBD1	TRBV7-9	CASSTDRSEQFF	TGTGCCAGCAGCACGGACAGGAGTGAGCAGTTCTTC
-	TRBJ2-1	-	TRBV27	CASSLFSYNEQFF	TGTGCCAGCAGTTTATTCTCCTACAATGAGCAGTTCTTC
-	TRBJ2-7	-	TRBV19	CASSMGQAYEQYF	TGTGCCAGTAGTATGGGACAAGCCTACGAGCAGTACTTC
medium-sized	TRBJ2-1	TRBD1	TRBV29-1	CSVRSRDRQFF	TGCAGCGTTCGGTCCCGGGACAGGCAGTTCTTC
-	TRBJ2-3	-	TRBV30	CAWNVPDSALFTDTQYF	TGTGCCTGGAACGTACCCGACAGCGCCCTCTTCACAGATACGCAGTATTTT
few	TRBJ1-5	TRBD1	TRBV4-2	CASSQERGGARLGNQPQHF	TGTGCCAGCAGCCAAGAAAGAGGGGGCGCGAGATTAGGCAATCAGCCCCAGCATTTT
-	TRBJ1-2	TRBD1	TRBV4-2	CASSQDQGAHGYTF	TGTGCCAGCAGCCAAGATCAGGGGGCGCATGGCTACACCTTC
-	TRBJ1-5	TRBD1	TRBV2	CASNRGGEQPQHF	TGTGCCAGCAACAGGGGGGGGGAACAGCCCCAGCATTTT
-	TRBJ1-1	TRBD1	TRBV27	CASSLIPGQEAFF	TGTGCCAGCAGTTTAATTCCGGGACAGGAAGCTTTCTTT